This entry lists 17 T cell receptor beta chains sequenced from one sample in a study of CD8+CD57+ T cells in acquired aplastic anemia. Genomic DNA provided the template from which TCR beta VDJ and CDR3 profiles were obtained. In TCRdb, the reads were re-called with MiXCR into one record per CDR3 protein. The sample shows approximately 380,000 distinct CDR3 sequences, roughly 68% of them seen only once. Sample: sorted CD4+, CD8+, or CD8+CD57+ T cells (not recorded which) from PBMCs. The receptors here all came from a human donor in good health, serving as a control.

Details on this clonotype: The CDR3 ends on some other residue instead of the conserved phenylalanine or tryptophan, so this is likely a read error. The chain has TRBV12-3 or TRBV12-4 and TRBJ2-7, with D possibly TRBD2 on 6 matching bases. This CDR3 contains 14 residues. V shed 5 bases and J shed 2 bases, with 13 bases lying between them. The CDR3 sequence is CASSVRRGAYEQYS. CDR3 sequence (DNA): TGTGCCAGCAGTGTACGGCGGGGAGCCTACGAGCAGTACTCC.

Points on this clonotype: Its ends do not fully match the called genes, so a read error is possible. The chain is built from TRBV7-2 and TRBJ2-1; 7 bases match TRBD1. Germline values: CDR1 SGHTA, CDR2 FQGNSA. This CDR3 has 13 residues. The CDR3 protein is CASSETGYNGQSF. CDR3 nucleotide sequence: TGTGCCAGCAGCGAGACAGGGTACAATGGGCAGTCCTTC. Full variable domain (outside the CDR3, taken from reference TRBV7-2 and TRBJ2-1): GAGVSQSPSNKVTEKGKDVELRCDPISGHTALYWYRQSLGQGLEFLIYFQGNSAPDKSGLPSDRFSAERTGGSVSTLTIQRTQQEDSAVYLCASSETGYNGQSFGPGTRLTVL.

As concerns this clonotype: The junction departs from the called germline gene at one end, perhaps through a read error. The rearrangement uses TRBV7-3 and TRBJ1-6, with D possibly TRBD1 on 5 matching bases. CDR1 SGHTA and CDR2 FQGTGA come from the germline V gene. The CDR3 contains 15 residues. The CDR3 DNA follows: TGTGCCAGCAGCTTAGGGGCAAATAATTCACCCCCCCACCACTTT. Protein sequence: CASSLGANNSPPHHF.

The CDR3 region is CASSSPPTNEKLFF. The CDR3 DNA reads TGTGCCAGTAGTTCCCCGCCAACTAATGAAAAACTGTTTTTT. The chain carries TRBV19 and TRBJ1-4; no firm D call. In germline, CDR1 is LNHDA, CDR2 SQIVND (reference sequence). V lost 5 bases and J 0 bases, leaving 7 bases between the germline ends. CDR3 length: 14 amino acids. The complete variable domain, with remaining parts taken from reference TRBV19 and TRBJ1-4, reads DGGITQSPKYLFRKEGQNVTLSCEQNLNHDAMYWYRQDPGQGLRLIYYSQIVNDFQKGDIAEGYSVSREKKESFPLTVTSAQKNPTAFYLCASSSPPTNEKLFFGSGTQLSVL.

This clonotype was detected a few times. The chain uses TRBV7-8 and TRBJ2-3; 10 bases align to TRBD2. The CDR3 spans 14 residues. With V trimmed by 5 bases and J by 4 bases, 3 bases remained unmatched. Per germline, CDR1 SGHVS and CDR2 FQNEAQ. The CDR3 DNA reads TGTGCCAGCAGCCGAAGCGGGGGGGCAGATACGCAGTATTTT. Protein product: CASSRSGGADTQYF.

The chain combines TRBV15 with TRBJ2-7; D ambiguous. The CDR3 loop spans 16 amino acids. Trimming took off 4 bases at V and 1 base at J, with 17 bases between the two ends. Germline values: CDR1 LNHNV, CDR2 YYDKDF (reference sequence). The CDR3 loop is CATSTRSRLGSYEQYF. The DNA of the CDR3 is TGTGCCACCAGCACAAGGTCACGTTTAGGGTCCTACGAGCAGTACTTC.

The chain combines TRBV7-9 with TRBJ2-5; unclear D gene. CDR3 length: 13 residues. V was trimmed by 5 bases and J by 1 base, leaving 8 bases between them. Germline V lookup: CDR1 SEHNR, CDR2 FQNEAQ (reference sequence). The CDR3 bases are TGTGCCAGCAGCCTAGTATTCCAAGAGACCCAGTACTTC. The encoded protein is CASSLVFQETQYF.

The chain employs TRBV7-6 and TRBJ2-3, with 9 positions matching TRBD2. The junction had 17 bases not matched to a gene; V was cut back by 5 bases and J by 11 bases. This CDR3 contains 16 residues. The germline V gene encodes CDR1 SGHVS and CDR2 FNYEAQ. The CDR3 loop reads CASSAGGAGANVMQYF. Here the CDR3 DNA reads TGTGCCAGCAGCGCGGGAGGGGCTGGGGCCAACGTTATGCAGTATTTT.

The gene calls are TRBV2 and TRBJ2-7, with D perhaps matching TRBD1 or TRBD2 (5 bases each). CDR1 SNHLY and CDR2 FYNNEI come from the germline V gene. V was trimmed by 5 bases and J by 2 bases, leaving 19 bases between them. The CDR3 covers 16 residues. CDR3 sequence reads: CASSSTPGSGPYEQYF. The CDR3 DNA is TGTGCCAGCAGTTCAACCCCAGGGTCGGGGCCCTACGAGCAGTACTTC.

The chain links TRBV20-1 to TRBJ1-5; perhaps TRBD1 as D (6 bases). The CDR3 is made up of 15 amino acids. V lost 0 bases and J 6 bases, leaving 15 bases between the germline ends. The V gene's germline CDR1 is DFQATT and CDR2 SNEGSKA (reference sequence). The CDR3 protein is CSARDPRGSGQPQHF. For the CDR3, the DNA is TGCAGTGCTAGAGACCCAAGGGGGAGTGGTCAGCCCCAGCATTTT.

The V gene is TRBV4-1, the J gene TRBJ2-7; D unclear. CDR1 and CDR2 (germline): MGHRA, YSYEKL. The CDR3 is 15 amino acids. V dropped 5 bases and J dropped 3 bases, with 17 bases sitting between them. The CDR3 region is CASSSEMGRRYEQYF. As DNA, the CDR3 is TGCGCCAGCAGCAGCGAGATGGGCAGGCGCTACGAGCAGTACTTC.

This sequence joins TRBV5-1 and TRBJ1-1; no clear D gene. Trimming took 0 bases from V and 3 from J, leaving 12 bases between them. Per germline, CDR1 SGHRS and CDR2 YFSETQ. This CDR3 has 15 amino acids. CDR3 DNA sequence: TGCGCCAGCAGCTTGGGGGGAAACCAAGACACTGAAGCTTTCTTT. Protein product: CASSLGGNQDTEAFF. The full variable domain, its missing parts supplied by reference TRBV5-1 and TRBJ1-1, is KAGVTQTPRYLIKTRGQQVTLSCSPISGHRSVSWYQQTPGQGLQFLFEYFSETQRNKGNFPGRFSGRQFSNSRSEMNVSTLELGDSALYLCASSLGGNQDTEAFFGQGTRLTVV.

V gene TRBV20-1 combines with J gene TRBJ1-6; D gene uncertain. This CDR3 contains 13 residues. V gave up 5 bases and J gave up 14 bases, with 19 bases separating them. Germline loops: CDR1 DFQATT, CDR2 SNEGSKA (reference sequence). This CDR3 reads CSALCGDKDTLHF. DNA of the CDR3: TGCAGTGCTCTATGCGGTGATAAAGATACCCTCCACTTT.

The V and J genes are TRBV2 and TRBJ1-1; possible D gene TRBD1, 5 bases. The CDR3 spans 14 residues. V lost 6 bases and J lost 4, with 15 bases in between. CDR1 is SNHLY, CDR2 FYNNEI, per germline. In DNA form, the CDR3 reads TGTGCCAGCAGCTTGGGACGGGGTAGCACTGAAGCTTTCTTT. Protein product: CASSLGRGSTEAFF.

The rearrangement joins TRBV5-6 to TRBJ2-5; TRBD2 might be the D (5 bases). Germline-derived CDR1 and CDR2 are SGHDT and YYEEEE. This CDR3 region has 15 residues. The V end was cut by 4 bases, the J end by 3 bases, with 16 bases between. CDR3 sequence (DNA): TGTGCCAGCAGCGCAAAGGCGGGTTCCAAAGAGACCCAGTACTTC. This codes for CASSAKAGSKETQYF.

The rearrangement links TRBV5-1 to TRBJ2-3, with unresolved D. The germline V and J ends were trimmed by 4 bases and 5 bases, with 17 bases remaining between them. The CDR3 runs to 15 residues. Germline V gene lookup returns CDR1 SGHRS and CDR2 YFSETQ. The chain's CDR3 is CASSRNEAAKDTQYF. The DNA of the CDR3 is TGCGCCAGCAGCCGCAATGAGGCCGCGAAAGATACGCAGTATTTT.

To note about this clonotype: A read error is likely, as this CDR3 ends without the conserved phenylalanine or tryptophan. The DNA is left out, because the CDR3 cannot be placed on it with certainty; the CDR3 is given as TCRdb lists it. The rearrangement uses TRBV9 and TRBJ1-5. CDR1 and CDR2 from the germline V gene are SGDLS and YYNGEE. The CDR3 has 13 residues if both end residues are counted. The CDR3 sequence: CASSVSGGGRHHV.